A single sample gave rise to the 12 T cell receptor beta chains below, sequenced in a study of response to subunit inactivated influenza vaccine. One entry per CDR3 protein results from TCRdb running MiXCR on the RT-PCR reads. The data hold about 520,000 distinct CDR3 sequences, with more than 7% observed a single time. The sequencing here drew on PBMCs from blood, taken around 2 years after vaccination. The receptors originated from a man between 50 and 70 years old who received an inactivated influenza vaccine.

This clonotype showed up just a few times. V is TRBV29-1 and J is TRBJ2-7, with 15 bases identical to TRBD2. CDR3 size: 18 residues. The germline gives CDR1 SQVTM, CDR2 ANQGSEA. With V trimmed by 6 bases and J by 4 bases, 16 bases remained unmatched. The CDR3 reads CSVSGLAGGIEVSYEQYF. The CDR3 nucleotides read TGCAGCGTCAGCGGACTAGCGGGAGGGATCGAGGTTTCATACGAGCAGTACTTC.

Concerning this clonotype itself: A much more abundant neighbour one base away suggests this may be a read error. This rearrangement joins TRBV6-1 to TRBJ2-2; D not certain. V dropped 4 bases and J dropped 9 bases, with 15 bases sitting between them. CDR3 length equals 14 residues. In germline, CDR1 is MNHNS, CDR2 SASEGT. In DNA, the CDR3 is TGTGCCAGCAGTGCGGCCTCGGGCGCAAGGGAGCTGTTTTTT. Translation gives CASSAASGARELFF.

Many counts were recorded for this clonotype. The CDR3 loop is CASSAGTRSNEQFF. In nucleotides, the CDR3 is TGTGCCAGCAGCGCCGGGACCCGCTCCAATGAGCAGTTCTTC. The V gene is TRBV7-9, the J gene TRBJ2-1; D is possibly TRBD1 or TRBD2 (5 bases each). CDR3 length equals 14 residues. Looked up from germline, CDR1 is SEHNR and CDR2 is FQNEAQ (reference sequence). Between the trimmed V and J ends, which lost 5 bases and 6 bases, there was a span of 14 bases.

This clonotype was picked up a small number of times. This sequence joins TRBV29-1 and TRBJ2-1; 10 bases align to TRBD2. The CDR3 has 17 amino acids. The germline CDR1 and CDR2 sequences are SQVTM and ANQGSEA. For the CDR3, the DNA is TGCACCACCGCGGGGGCTAGCGGGAGTTTTTTCGCAAATGAGCAGTTCTTC. It codes for CTTAGASGSFFANEQFF.

This clonotype was counted only a few times. The genes are TRBV5-5 and TRBJ2-1; no clear D gene. CDR1 is SGHKS and CDR2 is YYEKEE in the germline V gene (reference sequence). This CDR3 comprises 13 residues. Trimming left V 4 bases short and J 4 bases short, with 9 bases between. CDR3 nucleotide sequence: TGTGCCAGCAGCGATCAGCTTTACAATGAGCAGTTCTTC. The encoded protein is CASSDQLYNEQFF.

DNA for the CDR3: TGTGCCAGCAGCTTTTCGGCAGGGGGAATTAGCAACACTGAAGCTTTCTTT. Its translation: CASSFSAGGISNTEAFF. The rearrangement links TRBV7-8 to TRBJ1-1, with 7 bases identical to TRBD1. CDR3 length equals 17 residues. V dropped 3 bases and J dropped 2; count of bases not matched to a gene: 12. Germline V gives CDR1 SGHVS, CDR2 FQNEAQ.

This clonotype turned up a few times. This chain connects TRBV7-6 to TRBJ2-1, with TRBD1 identical over 10 bases. Germline V CDR1 and CDR2: SGHVS, FNYEAQ. Germline trimming cut 1 base from V and 5 bases from J; bases unmatched to any gene: 5. The CDR3 extends over 16 amino acids. This CDR3 reads CASSLVDRGLDNEQFF. CDR3 coding DNA: TGTGCCAGCAGCTTAGTAGACAGGGGGCTGGACAATGAGCAGTTCTTC.

This clonotype was counted many times. The V gene is TRBV9, the J gene TRBJ2-2; D not certain. V was cut by 4 bases and J by 7 bases, with 14 bases left in between. This CDR3 has 14 amino acids. CDR1 and CDR2 (germline): SGDLS, YYNGEE. Written as DNA, the CDR3 is TGTGCCAGCAGCCAGGACCCGGGCAACGGGGAGCTGTTTTTT. Amino acid sequence: CASSQDPGNGELFF. Full variable domain (missing parts from reference TRBV9 and TRBJ2-2): DSGVTQTPKHLITATGQRVTLRCSPRSGDLSVYWYQQSLDQGLQFLIQYYNGEERAKGNILERFSAQQFPDLHSELNLSSLELGDSALYFCASSQDPGNGELFFGEGSRLTVL.

The chain uses TRBV12-3 or TRBV12-4 and TRBJ2-2; TRBD2 matches at 7 bases. The CDR3 spans 15 residues. V shed 6 bases, J shed 1 base, and the junction held 5 bases outside the gene matches. CDR3 loop: CASRIWGGNTGELFF. In DNA form, the CDR3 reads TGTGCCAGCAGGATTTGGGGGGGGAACACCGGGGAGCTGTTTTTT.

This clonotype turned up a few times. This rearrangement joins TRBV4-1 to TRBJ1-2, with D uncertain. V lost 2 bases and J 7 bases, leaving 11 bases between the germline ends. Germline CDR1 reads MGHRA; CDR2 reads YSYEKL. The CDR3 contains 13 residues. The CDR3 nucleotides are TGCGCCAGCAGCCAATTGGGTGGTGGTGGCTACACCTTC. Encoded protein: CASSQLGGGGYTF.

In its sample, this clonotype was seen a few times. This chain connects TRBV20-1 to TRBJ2-2, with D possibly being TRBD1 (6 bases). The germline V and J ends were trimmed by 5 bases and 4 bases, with 11 bases remaining between them. The CDR3 spans 13 residues. Germline V gene data show CDR1 as DFQATT and CDR2 as SNEGSKA (reference sequence). This chain's CDR3 is CSARRQATGELFF. In DNA, the CDR3 is TGCAGTGCTCGTAGACAGGCCACCGGGGAGCTGTTTTTT.

This clonotype showed up just a few times. The genes are TRBV20-1 and TRBJ1-5; TRBD1 agrees at 9 bases. Per germline, CDR1 DFQATT and CDR2 SNEGSKA (reference sequence). The J segment lost 4 bases and the V segment lost 1 base, leaving 5 bases of the junction unmatched. The CDR3 sequence is 15 residues long. This CDR3 reads CSARAGTGWNQPQHF. The CDR3, as DNA: TGCAGTGCTAGAGCCGGGACAGGGTGGAATCAGCCCCAGCATTTT.